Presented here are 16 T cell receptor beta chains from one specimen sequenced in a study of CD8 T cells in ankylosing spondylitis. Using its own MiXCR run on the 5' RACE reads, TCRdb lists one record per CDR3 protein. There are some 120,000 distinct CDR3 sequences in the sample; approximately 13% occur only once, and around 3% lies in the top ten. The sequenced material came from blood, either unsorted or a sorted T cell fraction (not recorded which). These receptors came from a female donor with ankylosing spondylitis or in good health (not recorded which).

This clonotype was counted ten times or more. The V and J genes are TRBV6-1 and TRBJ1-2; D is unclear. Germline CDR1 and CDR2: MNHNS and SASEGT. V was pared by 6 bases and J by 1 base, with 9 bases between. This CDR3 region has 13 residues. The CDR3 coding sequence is TGTGCCAGCAGACCGACAAGTAACTATGGCTACACCTTC. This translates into CASRPTSNYGYTF.

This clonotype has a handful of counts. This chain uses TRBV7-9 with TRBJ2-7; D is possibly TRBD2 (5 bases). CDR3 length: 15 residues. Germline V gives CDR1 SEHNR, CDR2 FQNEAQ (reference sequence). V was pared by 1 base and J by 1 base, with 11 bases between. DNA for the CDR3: TGTGCCAGCAGCTTAGATCGGTCGGGGTCCTACGAGCAGTACTTC. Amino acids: CASSLDRSGSYEQYF.

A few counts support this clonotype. The CDR3 sequence is CAISSSGGQETQYF. The CDR3 DNA sequence: TGTGCCATCAGCTCGAGCGGGGGGCAAGAGACCCAGTACTTC. The gene calls are TRBV10-3 and TRBJ2-5; 9 nucleotides align to TRBD2. Per the germline V gene, CDR1 is ENHRY and CDR2 is SYGVKD. Losses at the gene ends were 6 bases for V and 2 bases for J; bases not matched to a gene: 4. The CDR3 length is 14 residues.

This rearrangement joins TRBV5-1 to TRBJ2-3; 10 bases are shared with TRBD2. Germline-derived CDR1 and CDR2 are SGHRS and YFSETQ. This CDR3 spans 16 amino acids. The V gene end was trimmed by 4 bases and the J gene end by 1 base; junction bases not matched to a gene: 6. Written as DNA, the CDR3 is TGCGCCAGCAGCATCGCCGGGACTAGCGGCACAGATACGCAGTATTTT. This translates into CASSIAGTSGTDTQYF.

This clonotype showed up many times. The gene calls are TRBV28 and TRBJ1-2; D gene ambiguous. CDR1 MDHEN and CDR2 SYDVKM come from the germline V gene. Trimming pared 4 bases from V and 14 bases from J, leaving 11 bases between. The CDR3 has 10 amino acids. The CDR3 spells CASSSMTATF. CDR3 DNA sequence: TGTGCCAGCAGTTCCATGACCGCTACCTTC.

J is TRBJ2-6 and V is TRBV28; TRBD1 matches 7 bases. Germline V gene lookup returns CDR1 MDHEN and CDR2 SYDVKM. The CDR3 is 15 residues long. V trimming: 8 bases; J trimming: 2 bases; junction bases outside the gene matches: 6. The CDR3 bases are TGTGCCAGCCTTCGTGACAGGGCTGGGGCCAACGTCCTGACTTTC. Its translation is CASLRDRAGANVLTF.

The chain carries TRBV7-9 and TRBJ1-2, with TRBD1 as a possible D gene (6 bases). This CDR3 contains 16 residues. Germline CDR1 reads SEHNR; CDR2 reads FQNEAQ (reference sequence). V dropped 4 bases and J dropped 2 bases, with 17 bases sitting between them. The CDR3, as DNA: TGTGCCAGCAGCTCAAATTCGGGGGCCAGGAACTATGGCTACACCTTC. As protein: CASSSNSGARNYGYTF.

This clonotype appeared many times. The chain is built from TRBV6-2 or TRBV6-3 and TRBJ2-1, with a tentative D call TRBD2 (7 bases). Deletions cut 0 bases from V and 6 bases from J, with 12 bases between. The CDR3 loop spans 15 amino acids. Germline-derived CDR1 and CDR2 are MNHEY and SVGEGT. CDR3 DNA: TGTGCCAGCAGTTACTCTGGGGGGGCGACCAATGAGCAGTTCTTC. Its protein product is CASSYSGGATNEQFF.

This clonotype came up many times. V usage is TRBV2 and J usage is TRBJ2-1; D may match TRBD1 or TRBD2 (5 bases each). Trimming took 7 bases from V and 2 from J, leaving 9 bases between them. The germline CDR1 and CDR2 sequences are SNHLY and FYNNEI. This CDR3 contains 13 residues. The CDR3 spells CASTPGPYNEQFF. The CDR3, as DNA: TGTGCCAGCACCCCGGGACCCTACAATGAGCAGTTCTTC.

CDR3 in amino acids: CSARVRDTGRTGNTIYF. Here the CDR3 DNA reads TGCAGTGCTAGAGTCCGGGACACAGGAAGAACTGGAAACACCATATATTTT. The chain uses TRBV20-1 and TRBJ1-3; possibly TRBD1 for D (6 bases). This CDR3 is 17 amino acids long. Germline V gene lookup returns CDR1 DFQATT and CDR2 SNEGSKA (reference sequence). Trimming pared 1 base from V and 2 bases from J, leaving 18 bases between.

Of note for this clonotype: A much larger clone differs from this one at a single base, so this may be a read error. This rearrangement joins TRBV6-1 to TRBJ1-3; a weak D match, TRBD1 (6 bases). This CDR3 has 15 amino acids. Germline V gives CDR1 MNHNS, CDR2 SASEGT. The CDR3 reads CVSTMTGAGGNTIYF. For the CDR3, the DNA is TGTGTCAGCACCATGACAGGCGCCGGTGGAAACACCATATATTTT.

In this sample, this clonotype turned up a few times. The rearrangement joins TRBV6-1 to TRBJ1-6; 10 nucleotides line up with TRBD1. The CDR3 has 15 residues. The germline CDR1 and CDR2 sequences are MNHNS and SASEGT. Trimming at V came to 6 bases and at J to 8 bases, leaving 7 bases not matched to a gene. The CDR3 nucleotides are TGTGCCAGCAGGGACAGGACAGGGGGGGATTCACCCCTCCACTTT. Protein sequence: CASRDRTGGDSPLHF.

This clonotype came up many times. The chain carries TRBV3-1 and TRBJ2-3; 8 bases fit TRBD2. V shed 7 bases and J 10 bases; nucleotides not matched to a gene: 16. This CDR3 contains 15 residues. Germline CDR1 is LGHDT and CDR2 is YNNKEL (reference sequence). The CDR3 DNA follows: TGTGCCAGCACGCCGGGTCTAGCGGGCTCTGGGCCGCAGTATTTT. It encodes CASTPGLAGSGPQYF.

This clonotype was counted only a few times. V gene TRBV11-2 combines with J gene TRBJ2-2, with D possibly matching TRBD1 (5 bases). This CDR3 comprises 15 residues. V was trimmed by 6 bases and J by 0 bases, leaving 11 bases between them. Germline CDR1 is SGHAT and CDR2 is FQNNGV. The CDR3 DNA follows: TGTGCCAGCAGGACAGCCCCCGCGAACACCGGGGAGCTGTTTTTT. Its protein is CASRTAPANTGELFF.

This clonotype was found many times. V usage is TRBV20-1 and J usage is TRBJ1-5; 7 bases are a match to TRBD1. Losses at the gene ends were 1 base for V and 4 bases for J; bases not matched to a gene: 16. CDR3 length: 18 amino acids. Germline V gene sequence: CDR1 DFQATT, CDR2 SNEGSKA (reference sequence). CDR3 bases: TGCAGTGCTAGAGCCAGAGACTTATTGACAGGGATTAATCAGCCCCAGCATTTT. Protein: CSARARDLLTGINQPQHF.

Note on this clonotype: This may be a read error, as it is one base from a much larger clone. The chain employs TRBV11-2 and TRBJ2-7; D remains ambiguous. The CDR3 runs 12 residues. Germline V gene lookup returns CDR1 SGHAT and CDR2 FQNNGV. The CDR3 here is CAGSFAGYEQYF. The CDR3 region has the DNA TGTGCCGGCAGCTTTGCAGGTTACGAGCAGTACTTC.